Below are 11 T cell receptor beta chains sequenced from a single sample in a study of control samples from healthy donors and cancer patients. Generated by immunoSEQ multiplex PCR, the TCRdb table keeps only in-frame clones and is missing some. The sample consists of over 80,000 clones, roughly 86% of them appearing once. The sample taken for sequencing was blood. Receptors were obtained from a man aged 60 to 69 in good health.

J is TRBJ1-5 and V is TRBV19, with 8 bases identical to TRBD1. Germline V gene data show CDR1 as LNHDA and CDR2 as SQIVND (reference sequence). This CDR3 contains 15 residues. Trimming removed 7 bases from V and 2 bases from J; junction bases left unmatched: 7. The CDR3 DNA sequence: TGTGCCAGTACCTGGAAGGACAGGGGCAATCAGCCCCAGCATTTT. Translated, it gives CASTWKDRGNQPQHF.

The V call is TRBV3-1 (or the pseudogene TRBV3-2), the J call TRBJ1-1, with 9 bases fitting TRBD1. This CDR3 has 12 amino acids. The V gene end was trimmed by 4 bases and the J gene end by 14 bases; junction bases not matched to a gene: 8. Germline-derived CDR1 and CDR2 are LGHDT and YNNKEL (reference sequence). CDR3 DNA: TGTGCCAGCAGCCTAATCGGACAGGGGTCCTTCTTT. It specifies CASSLIGQGSFF.

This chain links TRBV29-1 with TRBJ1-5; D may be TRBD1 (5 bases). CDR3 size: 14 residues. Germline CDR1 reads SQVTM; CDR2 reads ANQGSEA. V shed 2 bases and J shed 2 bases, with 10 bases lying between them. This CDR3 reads CSVESGYGNQPQHF. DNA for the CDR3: TGCAGCGTTGAATCAGGGTATGGCAATCAGCCCCAGCATTTT.

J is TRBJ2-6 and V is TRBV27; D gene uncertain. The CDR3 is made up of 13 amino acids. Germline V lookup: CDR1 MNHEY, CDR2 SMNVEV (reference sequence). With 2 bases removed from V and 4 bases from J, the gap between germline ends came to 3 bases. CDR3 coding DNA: TGTGCCAGCAGTTTAGCCGGGGCCAACGTCCTGACTTTC. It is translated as CASSLAGANVLTF. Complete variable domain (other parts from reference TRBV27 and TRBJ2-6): EAQVTQNPRYLITVTGKKLTVTCSQNMNHEYMSWYRQDPGLGLRQIYYSMNVEVTDKGDVPEGYKVSRKEKRNFPLILESPSPNQTSLYFCASSLAGANVLTFGAGSRLTVL.

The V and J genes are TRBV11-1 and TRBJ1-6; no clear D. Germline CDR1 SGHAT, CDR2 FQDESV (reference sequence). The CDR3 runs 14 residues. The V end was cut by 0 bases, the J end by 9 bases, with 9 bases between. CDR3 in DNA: TGTGCCAGCAGCTTAGCCGGGCGTTCTTCACCCCTCCACTTT. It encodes CASSLAGRSSPLHF.

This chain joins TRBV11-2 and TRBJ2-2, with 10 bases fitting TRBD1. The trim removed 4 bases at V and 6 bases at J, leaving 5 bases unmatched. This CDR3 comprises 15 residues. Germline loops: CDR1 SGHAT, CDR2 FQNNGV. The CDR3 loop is CASSWTGGRAGELFF. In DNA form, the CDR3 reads TGTGCCAGCAGCTGGACAGGGGGGAGGGCCGGGGAGCTGTTTTTT.

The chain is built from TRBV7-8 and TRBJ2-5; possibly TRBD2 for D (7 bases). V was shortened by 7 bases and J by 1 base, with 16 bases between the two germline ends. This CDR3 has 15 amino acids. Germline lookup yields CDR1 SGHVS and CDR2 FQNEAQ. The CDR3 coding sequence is TGTGCCAGCAATAGGGGGGGAGGGAGCCAAGAGACCCAGTACTTC. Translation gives CASNRGGGSQETQYF.

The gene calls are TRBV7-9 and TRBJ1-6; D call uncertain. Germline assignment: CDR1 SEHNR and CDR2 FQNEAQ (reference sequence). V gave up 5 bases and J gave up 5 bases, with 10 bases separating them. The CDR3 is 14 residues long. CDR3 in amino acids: CASSPATDNSPLHF. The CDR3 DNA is TGTGCCAGCAGCCCTGCCACAGATAATTCACCCCTCCACTTT.

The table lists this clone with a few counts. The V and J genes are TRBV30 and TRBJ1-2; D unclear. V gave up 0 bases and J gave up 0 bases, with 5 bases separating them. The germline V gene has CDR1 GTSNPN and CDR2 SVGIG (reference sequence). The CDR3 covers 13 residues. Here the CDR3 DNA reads TGTGCCTGGAGTGTAAAGGCTAACTATGGCTACACCTTC. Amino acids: CAWSVKANYGYTF.

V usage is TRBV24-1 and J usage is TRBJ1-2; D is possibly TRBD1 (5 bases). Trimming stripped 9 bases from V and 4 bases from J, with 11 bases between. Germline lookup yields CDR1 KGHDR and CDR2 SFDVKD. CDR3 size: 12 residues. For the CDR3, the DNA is TGTGCCACCTCAGAGGGGTCCTATGGCTACACCTTC. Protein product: CATSEGSYGYTF.

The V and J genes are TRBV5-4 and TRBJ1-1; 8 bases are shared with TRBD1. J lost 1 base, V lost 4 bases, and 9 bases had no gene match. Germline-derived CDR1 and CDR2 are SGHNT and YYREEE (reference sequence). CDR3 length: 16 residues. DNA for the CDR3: TGTGCCAGCAGCCCTGAACAGGGGGAAGGGAACACTGAAGCTTTCTTT. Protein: CASSPEQGEGNTEAFF.